This TCR beta chain was recorded in a study of CD8+ T cells in alopecia areata. Study outcomes and limitations: Unlike in mice, where it was clearer, TCR sharing across patients was less clear, possibly HLA-related. Lesional scalp, especially alopecia totalis/universalis, showed higher clonality than normal scalp. Sequenced scalp T cells also include alphabeta T cells resident in normal skin.

Investigators isolated RNA and reverse transcribed it into cDNA to act as the sequencing template. TCRdb keeps only in-frame clones here, not all; method: immunoSEQ multiplex PCR. The repertoire holds around 150,000 clones, with about 54% as singletons. Details on this clone: Its antigen is unknown.

The J segment lost 7 bases and the V segment lost 6 bases, leaving 10 bases of the junction unmatched. The CDR3 spans 15 residues. The germline V gene has CDR1 MNHEY and CDR2 SVGAGI. This receptor was identified in a human donor in good health. The sample consisted of CD4+ T cells sorted from blood. The chain combines TRBV6-5 with TRBJ2-2; 8 bases fit TRBD1. CDR3: CASRPGQGRIGELFF. CDR3 sequence (DNA): TGTGCCAGCAGACCAGGACAGGGACGGATCGGGGAGCTGTTTTTT.